The 7 T cell receptor beta chains reported below all come from one sample, sequenced in a study of blood T cell repertoires in COVID-19. Method: immunoSEQ multiplex PCR; TCRdb's copy keeps in-frame clones and lacks some. This sample has more than 65,000 clones; 80% to 90% occur once, and the top ten carry 7.5% to 9.5%. The specimen sequenced was peripheral blood. Receptors originate from a man between 50 and 59 years old with acute or convalescent COVID-19.

The V and J genes are TRBV2 and TRBJ1-2; 10 positions match TRBD1. V shed 5 bases and J 2 bases; nucleotides not matched to a gene: 8. Germline lookup yields CDR1 SNHLY and CDR2 FYNNEI. The CDR3 sequence is 16 residues long. The CDR3 loop reads CASSTRGTGANYGYTF. The CDR3 region has the DNA TGTGCCAGCAGTACTCGGGGGACAGGGGCCAACTATGGCTACACCTTC.

The genes are TRBV29-1 and TRBJ2-5; weak D call: TRBD1 (6 bases). CDR3 length: 13 residues. Trimming left V 3 bases short and J 4 bases short, with 12 bases between. CDR1 is SQVTM and CDR2 is ANQGSEA in the germline V gene. CDR3 DNA sequence: TGCAGCGTTGACAGGGGTTCCGGAGAGACCCAGTACTTC. Amino acid sequence: CSVDRGSGETQYF.

This sequence joins TRBV7-2 and TRBJ2-2, with 12 nucleotides matching TRBD2. This CDR3 has 17 amino acids. From germline, CDR1 is SGHTA and CDR2 FQGNSA. The junction had 10 bases not matched to a gene; V was cut back by 5 bases and J by 6 bases. The CDR3, as DNA: TGTGCCAGCAGCGCTAGCGGGGGGGCGGCGGGCGCCGGGGAGCTGTTTTTT. It translates to CASSASGGAAGAGELFF.

The gene calls are TRBV9 and TRBJ1-3; perhaps TRBD1 as D (5 bases). The CDR3 length is 15 residues. Trimming shortened V by 0 bases and J by 3 bases, and 10 bases separated the two germline ends. CDR1 is SGDLS and CDR2 is YYNGEE in the germline V gene. CDR3 loop: CASSVVGGNGNTIYF. For the CDR3, the DNA is TGTGCCAGCAGCGTAGTTGGGGGGAATGGAAACACCATATATTTT.

The chain has TRBV11-3 and TRBJ1-1; D unclear. The length of the CDR3 is 13 residues. Germline CDR1 is SGHNT and CDR2 is YENEEA. V lost 5 bases to trimming and J lost 6 bases, with 13 bases between them. The CDR3 DNA sequence: TGTGCCAGCAGCCTAGGTGGCGAGGCTGAAGCTTTCTTT. It is translated as CASSLGGEAEAFF.

The V gene is TRBV5-1, the J gene TRBJ1-1, with D perhaps TRBD1 (6 bases). The ends were cut back, 5 bases at V and 2 bases at J, with 13 bases in the middle. The CDR3 contains 14 residues. Germline V gene sequence: CDR1 SGHRS, CDR2 YFSETQ. The CDR3 is CASSLVQGNTEAFF. In DNA, the CDR3 is TGCGCCAGCAGTCTTGTACAGGGTAACACTGAAGCTTTCTTT.

The V and J genes are TRBV29-1 and TRBJ1-2; D is uncertain. The V end lost 4 bases, the J end lost 1 base, and 10 bases lay between the germline ends. In germline, CDR1 is SQVTM, CDR2 ANQGSEA. The CDR3 is 13 amino acids. CDR3 DNA sequence: TGCAGCGTTGGCGGGCCTTTTAACTATGGCTACACCTTC. This sequence encodes CSVGGPFNYGYTF.